This TCR beta chain is from a study of blood T cell repertoires in COVID-19. Study in general: The samples span acute and convalescent COVID-19 from the United States, Italy and Spain.

CDR1 and CDR2 (germline): LGHNA, YSLEER. J gave up 5 bases and V 0 bases, and 2 bases lay outside the gene matches. There are 14 residues in the CDR3. Method: immunoSEQ multiplex PCR; TCRdb's copy keeps in-frame clones and lacks some. Of under 20,000 clones listed, about 80% are singletons. This clone was seen a few times. The specimen sequenced was peripheral blood. The receptor's source is a human donor in a cohort sampled during active COVID-19. The chain joins TRBV4-3 to TRBJ2-5; 8 nucleotides align to TRBD1. The CDR3 region has the DNA TGCGCCAGCAGCCAAGATCAGGGGGCGGAGACCCAGTACTTC. It specifies CASSQDQGAETQYF.